These 15 T cell receptor beta chains were all obtained from the same sample, sequenced in a study of cytomegalovirus exposure and HLA in healthy donors. Repertoires were generated with immunoSEQ multiplex PCR, while TCRdb's copy carries only in-frame clones and drops some. The sample shows about 66,000 clones, 97% of them seen only once. Sequencing used PBMCs. All receptors derive from a woman between 18 and 29 years old in good health and CMV-seropositive.

The gene calls are TRBV6-5 and TRBJ1-1; 7 bases fit TRBD1. V trimming: 0 bases; J trimming: 3 bases; junction bases outside the gene matches: 1. CDR1 MNHEY and CDR2 SVGAGI come from the germline V gene. This CDR3 spans 14 amino acids. The CDR3 bases are TGTGCCAGCAGTTACTCAGGGACAGACACTGAAGCTTTCTTT. Its translation: CASSYSGTDTEAFF.

A word on this clone: The junction departs from germline at one end; a sequencing error may be responsible. The chain has TRBV7-7 and TRBJ2-1, with D tentatively TRBD2 (6 bases). This CDR3 has 14 residues. CDR1 is SSHAT and CDR2 is FNYEAQ in the germline V gene (reference sequence). The DNA of the CDR3 is TGTGCTAGCACCTCAGGAGGGTTTGAGGATGAGCAGTTCTTC. Translating gives CASTSGGFEDEQFF. The variable domain in full, completed from reference TRBV7-7 and TRBJ2-1, reads GAGVSQSPRYKVTKRGQDVTLRCDPISSHATLYWYQQALGQGPEFLTYFNYEAQPDKSGLPSDRFSAERPEGSISTLTIQRTEQRDSAMYRCASTSGGFEDEQFFGPGTRLTVL.

The J gene is TRBJ2-7, the V gene TRBV27, with 13 bases that match TRBD2. J gave up 2 bases and V 5 bases, and 3 bases lay outside the gene matches. The CDR3 covers 15 residues. Per the germline V gene, CDR1 is MNHEY and CDR2 is SMNVEV (reference sequence). The chain's CDR3 is CASSIGTSGAYEQYF. Here the CDR3 DNA reads TGTGCCAGCAGTATAGGGACTAGCGGGGCCTACGAGCAGTACTTC.

V is TRBV7-2 and J is TRBJ2-4, with TRBD1 as a possible D gene (6 bases). V shed 5 bases and J shed 5 bases, with 19 bases lying between them. The CDR3 is made up of 16 amino acids. From germline, CDR1 is SGHTA and CDR2 FQGNSA. CDR3 nucleotides: TGTGCCAGCAGCCACAGGGCATACTCCCCCCAAAACATTCAGTACTTC. Encoded protein: CASSHRAYSPQNIQYF.

The V gene is TRBV10-3, the J gene TRBJ2-5; the D gene is possibly TRBD2 (6 bases). Germline CDR1 ENHRY, CDR2 SYGVKD. The CDR3 has 13 amino acids. The V and J ends lost 4 bases and 3 bases respectively, with 9 bases between them. The DNA of the CDR3 is TGTGCCATCAGTGTAGCTAGCGAAGAGACCCAGTACTTC. This sequence encodes CAISVASEETQYF.

Here the CDR3 DNA reads TGTGCCAGCAGAGAACAGGGGAACACTGAAGCTTTCTTT. Translation gives CASREQGNTEAFF. The chain is built from TRBV28 and TRBJ1-1; maybe TRBD1 (6 bases). The CDR3 spans 13 residues. V was trimmed by 6 bases and J by 1 base, leaving 9 bases between them. The germline gives CDR1 MDHEN, CDR2 SYDVKM.

The chain has TRBV4-1 and TRBJ1-4; 9 bases are a match to TRBD1. The length of the CDR3 is 18 residues. V lost 6 bases, J lost 6 bases, and 17 bases stayed unmatched. The germline gives CDR1 MGHRA, CDR2 YSYEKL. The CDR3 region has the DNA TGCGCCAGCAGGGCATACGCGGGACAGGGAGTCTTCGATGAAAAACTGTTTTTT. This gives the protein CASRAYAGQGVFDEKLFF.

V and J are TRBV28 and TRBJ2-7; D possibly corresponds to TRBD1 (9 bases). The CDR3 spans 20 residues. The V and J ends lost 2 bases and 0 bases respectively, with 26 bases between them. CDR1 is MDHEN, CDR2 SYDVKM, per germline. The CDR3 DNA reads TGTGCCAGCAGTTTACCCCCCGGGACAGGGACTAGTCCTAGCTCCTACGAGCAGTACTTC. It encodes CASSLPPGTGTSPSSYEQYF.

This chain connects TRBV10-2 to TRBJ2-7; 11 bases match TRBD2. V gave up 6 bases and J gave up 6 bases; unmatched junction bases: 7. Per the germline V gene, CDR1 is WSHSY and CDR2 is SAAADI. CDR3 size: 14 residues. CDR3: CASSWLAGGSEQYF. CDR3 nucleotide sequence: TGCGCCAGCAGCTGGCTAGCGGGAGGAAGCGAGCAGTACTTC.

The chain employs TRBV25-1 and TRBJ1-6; the D gene is possibly TRBD1 (6 bases). Germline lookup yields CDR1 MGHDK and CDR2 SYGVNS. The CDR3 is 15 amino acids. V lost 3 bases to trimming and J lost 5 bases, with 11 bases between them. In nucleotides, the CDR3 is TGTGCCAGCAGTGAGCTGGACAGACATAATTCACCCCTCCACTTT. This encodes CASSELDRHNSPLHF.

J is TRBJ1-1 and V is TRBV5-6, with D possibly matching TRBD1 (6 bases). V was trimmed by 1 base and J by 8 bases, leaving 6 bases between them. In germline, CDR1 is SGHDT, CDR2 YYEEEE. CDR3 length equals 11 residues. The CDR3 loop reads CASSLTGEAFF. The CDR3 nucleotides read TGTGCCAGCAGCTTGACAGGGGAAGCTTTCTTT. The full variable domain, completed using reference TRBV5-6 and TRBJ1-1, is DAGVTQSPTHLIKTRGQQVTLRCSPKSGHDTVSWYQQALGQGPQFIFQYYEEEERQRGNFPDRFSGHQFPNYSSELNVNALLLGDSALYLCASSLTGEAFFGQGTRLTVV.

This chain connects TRBV30 to TRBJ2-1; 8 nucleotides match TRBD2. Germline-derived CDR1 and CDR2 are GTSNPN and SVGIG (reference sequence). The CDR3 covers 13 residues. CDR3: CTLAGTSYNEQFF. CDR3 nucleotides: TGTACCTTAGCGGGAACCTCCTACAATGAGCAGTTCTTC.

J is TRBJ2-7 and V is TRBV19; TRBD2 matches at 10 bases. V was clipped by 4 bases and J by 2 bases; unmatched bases: 5. CDR3 length: 15 residues. The germline gives CDR1 LNHDA, CDR2 SQIVND (reference sequence). As DNA, the CDR3 is TGTGCCAGTAGTAGGACGAGCGGGGGGGCCTACGAGCAGTACTTC. Encoded protein: CASSRTSGGAYEQYF.

CDR3 in DNA: TGTGCCAGCAGTTTATTGGCGAACACTGAAGCTTTCTTT. Protein sequence: CASSLLANTEAFF. V is TRBV28 and J is TRBJ1-1; unclear D gene. V was pared by 1 base and J by 1 base, with 4 bases between. Germline V gene sequence: CDR1 MDHEN, CDR2 SYDVKM. This CDR3 contains 13 residues.

The chain has TRBV27 and TRBJ2-1, with a weak D call TRBD2 (6 bases). Germline values: CDR1 MNHEY, CDR2 SMNVEV (reference sequence). The V end was cut by 2 bases, the J end by 6 bases, with 11 bases between. The CDR3 is made up of 14 amino acids. Here the CDR3 reads CASSLVGLTNEQFF. DNA of the CDR3: TGTGCCAGCAGTTTAGTGGGACTCACCAATGAGCAGTTCTTC.